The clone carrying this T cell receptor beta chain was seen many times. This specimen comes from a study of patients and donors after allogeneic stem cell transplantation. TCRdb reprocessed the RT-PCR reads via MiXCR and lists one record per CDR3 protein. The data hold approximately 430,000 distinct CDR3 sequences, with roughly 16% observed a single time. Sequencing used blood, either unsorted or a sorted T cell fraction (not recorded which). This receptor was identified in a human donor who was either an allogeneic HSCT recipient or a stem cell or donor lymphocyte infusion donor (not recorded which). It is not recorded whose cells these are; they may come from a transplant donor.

The CDR3 sequence is CAISESGNEQFF. The DNA for the CDR3 is TGTGCCATCAGTGAATCGGGGAATGAGCAGTTCTTC. V is TRBV10-3 and J is TRBJ2-1, with D possibly being TRBD2 (5 bases). Germline CDR1 is ENHRY and CDR2 is SYGVKD. Trimming removed 3 bases from V and 7 bases from J, with 7 bases in between. The CDR3 covers 12 residues.